What follows are 22 T cell receptor beta chains derived from one specimen sequenced in a study of cytomegalovirus exposure and HLA in healthy donors. PCR primers comprised 60 Vbeta and 13 Jbeta primers. Measured with immunoSEQ multiplex PCR; TCRdb has only the in-frame clones, and not every one. The repertoire holds around 200,000 clones, with less than 80% as singletons. Sequencing input: PBMCs. The receptors stem from a girl under 10 years old in good health and CMV-seronegative.

The J gene is TRBJ2-7, the V gene TRBV14, with 9 bases aligning to TRBD2. The V segment lost 1 base and the J segment 3 bases; nucleotides outside the gene matches: 4. Germline V gene sequence: CDR1 SGHDN, CDR2 FVKESK. There are 15 residues in the CDR3. The CDR3 is CASSQVASGIYEQYF. The DNA for the CDR3 is TGTGCCAGCAGCCAAGTGGCTAGCGGGATCTACGAGCAGTACTTC.

The rearrangement links TRBV7-3 to TRBJ1-3; D unclear. The V and J ends lost 4 bases and 4 bases respectively, with 8 bases between them. CDR1 and CDR2 (germline): SGHTA, FQGTGA. CDR3 size: 13 residues. The CDR3, as DNA: TGTGCCAGCAGCTCTCAGTGGGGAAACACCATATATTTT. Protein: CASSSQWGNTIYF.

This sequence joins TRBV30 and TRBJ1-1; D uncertain. Trimming took off 3 bases at V and 4 bases at J, with 6 bases between the two ends. The germline V gene has CDR1 GTSNPN and CDR2 SVGIG (reference sequence). The CDR3 is made up of 11 amino acids. The CDR3 sequence is CAWSSGTEAFF. As DNA, the CDR3 is TGTGCCTGGAGCAGTGGCACTGAAGCTTTCTTT.

The CDR3 DNA reads as TGTGCCAGCTCACCGCCCGCCGGGGATCGGCATGGCTACACCTTC. Its protein product is CASSPPAGDRHGYTF. The gene calls are TRBV18 and TRBJ1-2; D not resolved. The CDR3 contains 15 residues. Trimming removed 3 bases at V and 6 bases at J, with 17 bases between. Germline CDR1 and CDR2: KGHSH and LQKENI.

The CDR3 coding sequence is TGTGCCAGCAGTGAAGATCCAGTTTTCGAGCAGTTCTTC. It encodes CASSEDPVFEQFF. The chain uses TRBV6-1 and TRBJ2-1; no definite D call. Germline V CDR1 and CDR2: MNHNS, SASEGT. V lost 1 base, J lost 10 bases, and 11 bases lay in between. This CDR3 comprises 13 residues.

With respect to this clone: Mismatch with germline at one junction end may stem from a read error. This sequence joins TRBV19 and TRBJ2-3; TRBD2 aligns across 10 bases. The CDR3 length is 17 residues. Germline CDR1 and CDR2: LNHDA and SQIVND (reference sequence). The CDR3 reads CASSIATSGWEENIQYF. The CDR3 coding sequence is TGTGCCAGTAGTATAGCGACTAGCGGGTGGGAGGAAAACATTCAGTACTTT.

The DNA for the CDR3 is TGCGCCAGCAGCTTGGGGGGTGCGGGAGGGTTCAATGAGCAGTTCTTC. It codes for CASSLGGAGGFNEQFF. V usage is TRBV5-1 and J usage is TRBJ2-1; 9 nucleotides match TRBD2. This CDR3 spans 16 amino acids. Germline V gene data show CDR1 as SGHRS and CDR2 as YFSETQ. The J segment lost 6 bases and the V segment lost 0 bases, leaving 7 bases of the junction unmatched.

This chain uses TRBV6-5 with TRBJ2-7; perhaps TRBD1 as D (5 bases). This CDR3 is built from 14 residues. Trimming stripped 0 bases from V and 7 bases from J, with 13 bases between. Per the germline V gene, CDR1 is MNHEY and CDR2 is SVGAGI. This CDR3 is CASSYSLGVGEQYF. The CDR3 DNA reads as TGTGCCAGCAGTTACTCGTTAGGGGTTGGAGAGCAGTACTTC.

J is TRBJ1-1 and V is TRBV5-1; unclear D gene. The CDR3 loop spans 14 amino acids. Germline V gene lookup returns CDR1 SGHRS and CDR2 YFSETQ. V was clipped by 2 bases and J by 0 bases, with 8 bases between them. The CDR3, as DNA: TGCGCCAGCAGCTTCGGAGGGATGAACACTGAAGCTTTCTTT. Its translation: CASSFGGMNTEAFF.

The chain has TRBV30 and TRBJ1-5, with D possibly TRBD1 on 5 matching bases. This CDR3 has 14 residues. Between the trimmed V and J ends, which lost 3 bases and 7 bases, there was a span of 16 bases. Germline V lookup: CDR1 GTSNPN, CDR2 SVGIG (reference sequence). In nucleotides, the CDR3 is TGTGCCTGGAGCCCGGGCAGGGAGGGGCAGCCCCAGCATTTT. Translation gives CAWSPGREGQPQHF.

The genes are TRBV15 and TRBJ2-3, with D unresolved. CDR3 length: 13 residues. V lost 2 bases, J lost 2 bases, and 5 bases lay in between. Germline V gene data show CDR1 as LNHNV and CDR2 as YYDKDF (reference sequence). This chain's CDR3 is CATSRQNTDTQYF. CDR3 bases: TGTGCCACCAGCAGACAGAACACAGATACGCAGTATTTT.

The chain is built from TRBV15 and TRBJ2-1, with TRBD1 matching over 8 bases. J lost 0 bases, V lost 5 bases, and 15 bases had no gene match. This CDR3 has 19 residues. Germline V gene data show CDR1 as LNHNV and CDR2 as YYDKDF (reference sequence). This CDR3 is CATSQRGDRGGSSYNEQFF. The DNA for the CDR3 is TGTGCCACCAGCCAGAGGGGAGACAGGGGAGGAAGCTCCTACAATGAGCAGTTCTTC.

V usage is TRBV7-7 and J usage is TRBJ2-2; tentatively, D is TRBD2 (7 bases). Trimming removed 5 bases at V and 6 bases at J, with 19 bases between. The CDR3 spans 16 residues. Germline-derived CDR1 and CDR2 are SSHAT and FNYEAQ (reference sequence). This CDR3 is CASSPSGGAYAGELFF. The CDR3 DNA reads TGTGCCAGCAGCCCCAGTGGGGGGGCCTATGCCGGGGAGCTGTTTTTT.

The rearrangement joins TRBV29-1 to TRBJ2-5, with TRBD1 matching over 9 bases. There are 14 residues in the CDR3. Germline V gene data show CDR1 as SQVTM and CDR2 as ANQGSEA. Trimming removed 6 bases from V and 11 bases from J; junction bases left unmatched: 16. For the CDR3, the DNA is TGCAGCGTACAAGCCGGGACAGGGAGGAGAGAGCAGTACTTC. Translated, it gives CSVQAGTGRREQYF.

V gene TRBV13 combines with J gene TRBJ2-3; no firm D call. The V and J ends lost 2 bases and 6 bases respectively, with 6 bases between them. The CDR3 length is 12 residues. CDR1 and CDR2 from the germline V gene are PRHDT and FYEKMQ (reference sequence). CDR3 residues: CASSLSVDTQYF. The CDR3 coding sequence is TGTGCCAGCAGCTTAAGCGTGGATACGCAGTATTTT.

The chain recombines TRBV27 with TRBJ1-1, with TRBD1 identical over 8 bases. The CDR3 contains 16 residues. J lost 4 bases, V lost 3 bases, and 10 bases had no gene match. Germline CDR1 and CDR2: MNHEY and SMNVEV (reference sequence). CDR3 loop: CASSFVRVRGPTEAFF. The DNA of the CDR3 is TGTGCCAGCAGTTTCGTCAGGGTCAGGGGGCCCACTGAAGCTTTCTTT.

The chain carries TRBV5-1 and TRBJ2-2; no firm D call. Germline CDR1 is SGHRS and CDR2 is YFSETQ. The V end was cut by 4 bases, the J end by 4 bases, with 8 bases between. This CDR3 region has 13 residues. CDR3 in amino acids: CASSGRRTGELFF. CDR3 sequence (DNA): TGCGCCAGCAGCGGCCGTCGCACCGGGGAGCTGTTTTTT.

V and J are TRBV9 and TRBJ2-1, with unresolved D. The CDR3 has 12 residues. Trimming removed 0 bases from V and 5 bases from J, with 3 bases in between. CDR1 SGDLS and CDR2 YYNGEE come from the germline V gene. CDR3 sequence (DNA): TGTGCCAGCAGCGTAGCAGACAATGAGCAGTTCTTC. Protein product: CASSVADNEQFF.

This chain connects TRBV6-1 to TRBJ2-1; 7 nucleotides line up with TRBD1. V was pared by 10 bases and J by 7 bases, with 7 bases of the junction left unmatched. The CDR3 is made up of 12 amino acids. The germline V gene has CDR1 MNHNS and CDR2 SASEGT. As DNA, the CDR3 is TGTGCCACAGACAGGGTTACGAATGAGCAGTTCTTC. This encodes CATDRVTNEQFF.

The chain is built from TRBV4-1 and TRBJ2-3, with D hard to call. V lost 1 base and J 4 bases, leaving 15 bases between the germline ends. The CDR3 spans 16 residues. Germline CDR1 reads MGHRA; CDR2 reads YSYEKL. The CDR3 sequence: CASSQVGPTHADTQYF. The CDR3 DNA is TGCGCCAGCAGCCAAGTGGGCCCCACCCACGCAGATACGCAGTATTTT.

This clone was counted between two and nine times. The chain uses TRBV7-9 and TRBJ2-7; 7 nucleotides match TRBD2. The CDR3 contains 14 residues. The germline V gene encodes CDR1 SEHNR and CDR2 FQNEAQ (reference sequence). V shed 5 bases and J 6 bases; nucleotides not matched to a gene: 10. The CDR3 here is CASSGLRTRGEQYF. The CDR3 DNA follows: TGTGCCAGCAGCGGGCTTCGGACTAGGGGCGAGCAGTACTTC.

The chain links TRBV19 to TRBJ2-7; 7 bases are shared with TRBD1. With V trimmed by 3 bases and J by 3 bases, 5 bases remained unmatched. CDR3 size: 14 residues. The V gene's germline CDR1 is LNHDA and CDR2 SQIVND (reference sequence). The CDR3 coding sequence is TGTGCCAGTAGTATTTCTGGGACAGACTACGAGCAGTACTTC. Its protein is CASSISGTDYEQYF.